This TCR beta chain was recorded in a study of blood T cell repertoires in COVID-19. In the study overall: COVID-19 samples, acute and convalescent, were from the United States, Italy and Spain. In each case, the material was cDNA or gDNA derived from T cells, B-cell-depleted T cells, or PBMCs.

The CDR3 runs to 14 residues. The germline V and J ends were trimmed by 4 bases and 0 bases, with 8 bases remaining between them. Germline V gene data show CDR1 as MGHRA and CDR2 as YSYEKL. Clones were sequenced by immunoSEQ multiplex PCR, and TCRdb holds only the in-frame ones, with some missing. The data hold around 200,000 clones, with around four fifths observed a single time. The specimen was peripheral blood. The chain links TRBV4-1 to TRBJ2-3; possible D gene TRBD2, 6 bases. The clonotype was recovered from a woman in her 40s with acute or convalescent COVID-19. CDR3 protein: CASSRSGSTDTQYF. The CDR3 nucleotides are TGCGCCAGCAGCCGGAGCGGGAGCACAGATACGCAGTATTTT.